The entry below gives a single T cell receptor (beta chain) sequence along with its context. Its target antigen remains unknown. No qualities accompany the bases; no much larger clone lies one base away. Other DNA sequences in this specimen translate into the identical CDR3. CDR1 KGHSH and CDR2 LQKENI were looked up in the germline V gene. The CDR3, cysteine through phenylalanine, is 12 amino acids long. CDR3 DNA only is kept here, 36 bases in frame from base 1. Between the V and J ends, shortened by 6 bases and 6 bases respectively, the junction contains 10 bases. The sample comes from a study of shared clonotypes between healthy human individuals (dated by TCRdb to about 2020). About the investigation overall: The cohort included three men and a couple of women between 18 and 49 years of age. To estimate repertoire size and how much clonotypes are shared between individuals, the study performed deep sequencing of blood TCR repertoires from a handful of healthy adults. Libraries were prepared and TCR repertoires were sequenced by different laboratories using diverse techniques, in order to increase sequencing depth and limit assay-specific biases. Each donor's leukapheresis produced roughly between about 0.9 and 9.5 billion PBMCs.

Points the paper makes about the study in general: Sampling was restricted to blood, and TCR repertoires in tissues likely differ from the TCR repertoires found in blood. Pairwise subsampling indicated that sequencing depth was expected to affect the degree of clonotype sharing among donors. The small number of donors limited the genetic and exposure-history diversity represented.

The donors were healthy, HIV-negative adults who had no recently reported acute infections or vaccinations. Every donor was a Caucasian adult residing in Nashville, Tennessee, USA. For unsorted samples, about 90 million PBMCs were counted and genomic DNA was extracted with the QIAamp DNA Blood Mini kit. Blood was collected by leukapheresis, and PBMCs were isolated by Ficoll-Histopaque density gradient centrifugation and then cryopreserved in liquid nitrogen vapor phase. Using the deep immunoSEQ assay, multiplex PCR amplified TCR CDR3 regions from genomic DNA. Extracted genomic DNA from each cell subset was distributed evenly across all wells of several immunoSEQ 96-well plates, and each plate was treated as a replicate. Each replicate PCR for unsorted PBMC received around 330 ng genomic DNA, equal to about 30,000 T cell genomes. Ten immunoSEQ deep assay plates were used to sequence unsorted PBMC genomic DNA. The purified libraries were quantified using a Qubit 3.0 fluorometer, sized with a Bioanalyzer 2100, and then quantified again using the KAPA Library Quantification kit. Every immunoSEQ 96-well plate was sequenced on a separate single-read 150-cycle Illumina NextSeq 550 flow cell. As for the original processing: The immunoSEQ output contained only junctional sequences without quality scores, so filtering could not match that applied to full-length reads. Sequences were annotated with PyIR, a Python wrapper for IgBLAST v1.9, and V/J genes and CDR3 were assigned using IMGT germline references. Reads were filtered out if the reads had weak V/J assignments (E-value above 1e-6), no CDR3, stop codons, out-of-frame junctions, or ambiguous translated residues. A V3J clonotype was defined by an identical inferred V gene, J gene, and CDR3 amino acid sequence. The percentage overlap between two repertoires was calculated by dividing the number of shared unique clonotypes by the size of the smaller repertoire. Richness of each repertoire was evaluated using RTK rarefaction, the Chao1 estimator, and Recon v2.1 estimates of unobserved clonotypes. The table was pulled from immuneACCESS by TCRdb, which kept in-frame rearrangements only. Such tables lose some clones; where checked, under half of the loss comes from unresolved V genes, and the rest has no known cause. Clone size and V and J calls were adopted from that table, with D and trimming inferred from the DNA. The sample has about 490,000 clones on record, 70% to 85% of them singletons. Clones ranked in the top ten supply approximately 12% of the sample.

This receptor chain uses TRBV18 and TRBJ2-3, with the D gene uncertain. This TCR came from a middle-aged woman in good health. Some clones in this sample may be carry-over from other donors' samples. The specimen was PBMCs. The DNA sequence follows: TGTGCCAGCTCCCCTGCTGGGGATACGCAGTATTTT. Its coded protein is CASSPAGDTQYF.